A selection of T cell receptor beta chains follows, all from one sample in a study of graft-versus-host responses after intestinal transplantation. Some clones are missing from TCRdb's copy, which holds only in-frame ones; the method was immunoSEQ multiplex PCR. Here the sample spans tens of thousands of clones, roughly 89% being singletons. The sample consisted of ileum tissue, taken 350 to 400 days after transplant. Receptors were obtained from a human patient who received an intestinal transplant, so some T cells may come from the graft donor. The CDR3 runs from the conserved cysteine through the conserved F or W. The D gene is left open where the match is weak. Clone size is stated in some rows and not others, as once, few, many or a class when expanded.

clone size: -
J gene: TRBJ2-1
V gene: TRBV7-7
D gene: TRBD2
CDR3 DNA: TGTGCTAGCAGCTTAGCGGGTACTGATGAGCAGTTCTTC
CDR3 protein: CASSLAGTDEQFF

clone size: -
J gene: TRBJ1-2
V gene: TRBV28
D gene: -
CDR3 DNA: TGTGCCAGCAGTTTAATCGGGGGGGCAGGAGGCTATGGCTACACCTTC
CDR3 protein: CASSLIGGAGGYGYTF

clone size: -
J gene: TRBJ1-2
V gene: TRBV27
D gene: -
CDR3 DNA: TGTGCCAGCAGTTTATCTGGGTCCTTGGGACTCTATGGCTACACCTTC
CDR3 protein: CASSLSGSLGLYGYTF

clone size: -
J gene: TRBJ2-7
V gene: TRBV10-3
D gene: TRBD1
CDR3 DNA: TGTGCCACGGCGGACAGGGAGACCCACGAGCAGTACTTC
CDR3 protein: CATADRETHEQYF

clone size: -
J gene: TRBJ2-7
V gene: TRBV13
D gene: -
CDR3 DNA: TGTGCCAGCAGCTTAGATGGGGGGGAGCAGTACTTC
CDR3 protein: CASSLDGGEQYF

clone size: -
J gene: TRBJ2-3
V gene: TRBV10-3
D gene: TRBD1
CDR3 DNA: TGTGCCACCGGGACAGGGACCAGAGATACGCAGTATTTT
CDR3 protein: CATGTGTRDTQYF

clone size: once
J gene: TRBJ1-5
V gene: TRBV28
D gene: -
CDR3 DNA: TGTGCCACCGGGACCCTCCCTCAGCCCCAGCATTTT
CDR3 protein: CATGTLPQPQHF

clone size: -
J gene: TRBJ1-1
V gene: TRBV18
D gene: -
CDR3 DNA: TGTGCCAGCTCACCCCCAGGCCCTGGCACTGAAGCTTTCTTT
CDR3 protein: CASSPPGPGTEAFF

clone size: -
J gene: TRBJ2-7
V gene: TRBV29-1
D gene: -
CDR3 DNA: TGCAGCGTTGAAAGGGGGGGTACCTACGAGCAGTACTTC
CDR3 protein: CSVERGGTYEQYF

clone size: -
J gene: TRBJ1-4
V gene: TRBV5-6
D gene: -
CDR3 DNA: TGTGCCAGCAGCTTTTCTGTAGGGGAATATGAAAAACTGTTTTTT
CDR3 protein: CASSFSVGEYEKLFF

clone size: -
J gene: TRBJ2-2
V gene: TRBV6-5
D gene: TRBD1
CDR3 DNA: TGTGCCAGCAGCTACATGGGACAGGGGGGCACCGGGGAGCTGTTTTTT
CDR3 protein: CASSYMGQGGTGELFF

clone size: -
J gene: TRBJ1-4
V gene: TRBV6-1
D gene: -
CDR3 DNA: TGTGCCAGCAGTGAATTGGGGGTCGGGCTGCTGTTTTTT
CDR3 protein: CASSELGVGLLFF

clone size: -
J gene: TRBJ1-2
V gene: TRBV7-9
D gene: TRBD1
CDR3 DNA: TGTGCCAGCAGCTTAGAGGGACAGGGGAAAGGCTACACCTTC
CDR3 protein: CASSLEGQGKGYTF

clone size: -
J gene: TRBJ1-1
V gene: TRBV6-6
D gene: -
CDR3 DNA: TGTGCCAGCAGTTACGTTATGAACACTGAAGCTTTCTTT
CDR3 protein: CASSYVMNTEAFF

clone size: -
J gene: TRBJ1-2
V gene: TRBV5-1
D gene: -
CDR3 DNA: TGCGCCAGCAGCCCCCAGGGGCAAGATGGCTACACCTTC
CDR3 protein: CASSPQGQDGYTF

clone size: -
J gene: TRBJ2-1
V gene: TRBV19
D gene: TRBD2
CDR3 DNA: TGTGCCGCAGGACTAGTTGAGCAGTTCTTC
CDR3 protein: CAAGLVEQFF

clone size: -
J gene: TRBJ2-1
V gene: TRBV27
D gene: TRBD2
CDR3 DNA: TGTGCCAGCAGTTTAAGACTAGCTCGGGACAATGAGCAGTTCTTC
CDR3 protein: CASSLRLARDNEQFF

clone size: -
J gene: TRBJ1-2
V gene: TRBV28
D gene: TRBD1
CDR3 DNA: TGTGCCAGCAGTTTCCAACAGGGGGCAAACTATGGCTACACCTTC
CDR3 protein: CASSFQQGANYGYTF

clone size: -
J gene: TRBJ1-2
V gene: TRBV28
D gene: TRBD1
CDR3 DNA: TGTGCCAGCGTACCCCCCGGACAGGGTCTCGCAAGTGGCTACACCTTC
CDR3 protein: CASVPPGQGLASGYTF